This T cell receptor beta chain stems from a study of patients and donors after allogeneic stem cell transplantation. TCRdb called the RT-PCR reads again in MiXCR, with one record for every CDR3 protein. The sample carries over 350,000 distinct CDR3 sequences, around 15% recorded once. There are 14 residues in the CDR3. The V gene lost 7 bases and the J gene lost 7 bases, with 14 bases spanning the gap. This clonotype was detected a few times. The chain links TRBV12-3 or TRBV12-4 to TRBJ1-6, with D possibly TRBD1 on 5 matching bases. Material for sequencing was blood, either unsorted or a sorted T cell fraction (not recorded which). The receptor was isolated from a human donor who was either an allogeneic HSCT recipient or a stem cell or donor lymphocyte infusion donor (not recorded which). It is not recorded whose cells these are; they may come from a transplant donor. The CDR3: CASTLRDVNSPLHF. The CDR3 DNA reads TGTGCCAGCACCCTCCGGGACGTCAATTCACCCCTCCACTTT.